This T cell receptor beta chain originates from a study of tumour-infiltrating T cells in Burkitt lymphoma. On the study more broadly: Productive clonality predicted overall and progression-free survival.

The data were produced by immunoSEQ multiplex PCR, yet TCRdb's version contains in-frame clones alone and is incomplete. Of roughly 7,400 clones listed, roughly 15% were seen once; the top ten hold around 3.3%. The CDR3 contains 11 residues. Per germline, CDR1 GTSNPN and CDR2 SVGIG (reference sequence). The germline V and J ends were trimmed by 2 bases and 11 bases, with 9 bases remaining between them. There are a few counts of this clone. V is TRBV30 and J is TRBJ1-4, with no clear D. The sequencing sample was made of tumor tissue. The clonotype originates from a human donor with diffuse large B-cell lymphoma. The CDR3 sequence: CAWSQSRKLFF. CDR3 DNA: TGTGCCTGGAGTCAGAGCCGGAAACTGTTTTTT.